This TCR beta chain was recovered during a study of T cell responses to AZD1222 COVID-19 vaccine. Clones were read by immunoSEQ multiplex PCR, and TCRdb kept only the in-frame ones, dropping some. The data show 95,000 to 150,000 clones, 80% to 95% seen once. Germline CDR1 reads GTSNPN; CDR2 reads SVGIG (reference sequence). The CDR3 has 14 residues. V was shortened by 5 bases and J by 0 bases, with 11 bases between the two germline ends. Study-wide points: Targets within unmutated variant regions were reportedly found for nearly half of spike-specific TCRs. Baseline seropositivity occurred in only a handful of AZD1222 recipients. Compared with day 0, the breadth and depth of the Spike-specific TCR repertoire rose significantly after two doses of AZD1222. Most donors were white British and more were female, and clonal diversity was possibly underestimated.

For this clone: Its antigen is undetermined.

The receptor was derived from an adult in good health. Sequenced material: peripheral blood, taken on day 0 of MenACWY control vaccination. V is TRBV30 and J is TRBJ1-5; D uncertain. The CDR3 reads CAWGEENSNQPQHF. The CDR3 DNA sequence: TGTGCCTGGGGCGAAGAGAATAGCAATCAGCCCCAGCATTTT.